One sample yielded the 12 T cell receptor beta chains listed below, sequenced in a study of T cells in Graves' hyperthyroidism and ophthalmopathy. Amplification yielded TCR beta CDR3 regions, with RNA transcripts as the source. A first-round RT-PCR of the TCR CDR3 used the HTBI primer set. One entry per CDR3 protein, called by TCRdb with MiXCR from the multiplex PCR reads. The repertoire holds a few hundred thousand distinct CDR3 sequences, with approximately 15% as singletons. The specimen was blood. The receptors shown here come from a woman between 25 and 40 years old with Graves' hyperthyroidism.

In this sample, this clonotype turned up a few times. This could be a read error, since a much larger clone is one nucleotide away. The genes are TRBV3-1 and TRBJ2-3; 8 bases map to TRBD1. CDR3 length equals 16 residues. Germline assignment: CDR1 LGHDT and CDR2 YNNKEL (reference sequence). Trimming took 4 bases from V and 3 from J; bases not matched to a gene: 9. This chain's CDR3 is CASSRGTGGGTDTQYF. In DNA, the CDR3 is TGTGCCAGCAGCCGAGGGACAGGTGGCGGGACAGATACGCAGTATTTT.

This clonotype was counted many times. The CDR3 DNA sequence: TGCGCCAGCAGCCCCGGGACAGCCATTTATAGCAATCAGCCCCAGCATTTT. Translation: CASSPGTAIYSNQPQHF. The rearrangement joins TRBV4-1 to TRBJ1-5; the match to TRBD1 covers 7 bases. Germline CDR1 is MGHRA and CDR2 is YSYEKL. V dropped 4 bases and J dropped 0; count of bases not matched to a gene: 9. This CDR3 comprises 17 residues.

This clonotype has more than one count but fewer than ten. V and J are TRBV14 and TRBJ2-5, with 8 bases identical to TRBD1. Germline CDR1 SGHDN, CDR2 FVKESK. The CDR3 length is 15 residues. With 3 bases clipped from V and 5 bases from J, the junction kept 8 bases outside the gene matches. The chain's CDR3 is CASSHLDRVGETQYF. CDR3 in DNA: TGTGCCAGCAGCCACCTGGACAGGGTCGGGGAGACCCAGTACTTC.

This clonotype has a count of ten or more. The chain combines TRBV20-1 with TRBJ2-5; D is unresolved. The CDR3 contains 12 residues. V gave up 2 bases and J gave up 2 bases, with 6 bases separating them. Germline CDR1 DFQATT, CDR2 SNEGSKA (reference sequence). The CDR3 spells CSARPFQETQYF. The CDR3 nucleotides are TGCAGTGCTAGACCCTTTCAAGAGACCCAGTACTTC.

The chain carries TRBV28 and TRBJ2-3, with 14 bases fitting TRBD2. The germline gives CDR1 MDHEN, CDR2 SYDVKM. V shed 6 bases and J 7 bases; nucleotides not matched to a gene: 12. This CDR3 contains 17 residues. The DNA of the CDR3 is TGTGCCAGCAGCCTCGGGGGACTAGCGGGAGTCCGAAATACGCAGTATTTT. Its protein product is CASSLGGLAGVRNTQYF.

This clonotype was seen a few times. The chain uses TRBV19 and TRBJ1-5, with 9 bases lining up with TRBD1. CDR3 length equals 15 residues. Germline V gives CDR1 LNHDA, CDR2 SQIVND (reference sequence). The V segment lost 4 bases and the J segment 2 bases; nucleotides outside the gene matches: 3. The CDR3 bases are TGTGCCAGTAGTAAGGACAGGGGAGGCAATCAGCCCCAGCATTTT. This translates into CASSKDRGGNQPQHF.

V gene TRBV3-1 combines with J gene TRBJ2-7, with a tentative D call TRBD1 (5 bases). Germline V gene data show CDR1 as LGHDT and CDR2 as YNNKEL (reference sequence). CDR3 length: 15 amino acids. V was clipped by 1 base and J by 1 base, with 11 bases between them. CDR3 amino acids: CASSQVQGLSYEQYF. The DNA for the CDR3 is TGTGCCAGCAGCCAAGTTCAGGGCCTATCCTACGAGCAGTACTTC.

This clonotype turned up a few times. The V gene is TRBV20-1, the J gene TRBJ2-1, with 10 bases identical to TRBD2. Germline V lookup: CDR1 DFQATT, CDR2 SNEGSKA (reference sequence). V lost 0 bases and J lost 6; bases outside the gene matches: 2. The CDR3 has 14 amino acids. The CDR3 DNA reads TGCAGTGCTAGAGATGCTAGCGGGGGCAATGAGCAGTTCTTC. Amino acid sequence: CSARDASGGNEQFF.

The chain combines TRBV5-5 with TRBJ2-1; D is possibly TRBD1 (6 bases). V lost 4 bases and J lost 6, with 26 bases in between. The germline CDR1 and CDR2 sequences are SGHKS and YYEKEE (reference sequence). CDR3 size: 18 residues. The chain's CDR3 is CASSHRTGDTLPGNEQFF. CDR3 DNA: TGTGCCAGCAGCCACCGGACCGGGGACACCCTACCTGGCAATGAGCAGTTCTTC.

This clonotype appeared many times. In DNA form, the CDR3 reads TGTGCCACCCAGTGGTGGGACAGGGCCTACGAGCAGTACTTC. Residues: CATQWWDRAYEQYF. The chain links TRBV2 to TRBJ2-7; 9 bases are shared with TRBD1. The CDR3 has 14 amino acids. The ends lost 10 bases at V and 2 bases at J; junction bases unmatched: 9. Germline V gene data show CDR1 as SNHLY and CDR2 as FYNNEI. Variable domain in full (rest from reference TRBV2 and TRBJ2-7): EPEVTQTPSHQVTQMGQEVILRCVPISNHLYFYWYRQILGQKVEFLVSFYNNEISEKSEIFDDQFSVERPDGSNFTLKIRSTKLEDSAMYFCATQWWDRAYEQYFGPGTRLTVT.

In its sample, this clonotype was seen a few times. The chain combines TRBV12-5 with TRBJ1-1; TRBD1 agrees at 7 bases. The CDR3 is made up of 15 amino acids. Germline-derived CDR1 and CDR2 are LGHNT and FRNRAP. V trimming: 5 bases; J trimming: 1 base; junction bases outside the gene matches: 7. The CDR3 region is CASGNRDRENTEAFF. CDR3 nucleotides: TGTGCTAGTGGTAATCGTGACAGGGAGAACACTGAAGCTTTCTTT.

This clonotype appeared many times. CDR3 DNA sequence: TGTGCCAGCAGAGGTCGAGCGCCGGCCCCCTCCTACAATGAGCAGTTCTTC. This translates into CASRGRAPAPSYNEQFF. V usage is TRBV6-1 and J usage is TRBJ2-1; D gene unclear. The CDR3 has 17 amino acids. Germline CDR1 MNHNS, CDR2 SASEGT. With 6 bases removed from V and 0 bases from J, the gap between germline ends came to 18 bases.